This entry lists 18 T cell receptor beta chains sequenced from one sample in a study of T cells in Graves' hyperthyroidism and ophthalmopathy. Amplification of TCR beta CDR3 regions was performed using RNA transcripts as template. Carried out on the TCR CDR3, a first-round RT-PCR used the HTBI primer set. TCRdb re-derived calls from the multiplex PCR reads in MiXCR, one entry per CDR3 protein. There are 600,000 to 850,000 distinct CDR3 sequences in the sample; over 15% occur only once, and around 15% lies in the top ten. The sample consisted of blood. These receptors were taken from a woman in her fifties or sixties with Graves' hyperthyroidism that later progressed to Graves' ophthalmopathy.

This clonotype occurred many times. V usage is TRBV11-3 and J usage is TRBJ2-6; tentatively, D is TRBD1 (6 bases). Looked up from germline, CDR1 is SGHNT and CDR2 is YENEEA. The CDR3 contains 16 residues. Trimming pared 5 bases from V and 0 bases from J, leaving 11 bases between. The CDR3 sequence is CASSTGSFSGANVLTF. As DNA, the CDR3 is TGTGCCAGCAGCACAGGGTCCTTCTCTGGGGCCAACGTCCTGACTTTC.

In this sample, this clonotype turned up a few times. The rearrangement joins TRBV10-2 to TRBJ1-2, with TRBD1 identical over 7 bases. The V and J ends lost 0 bases and 3 bases, in that order; junction bases with no gene match: 10. Germline values: CDR1 WSHSY, CDR2 SAAADI. The CDR3 length is 17 residues. The CDR3 loop is CASSESLQGTGDYGYTF. DNA for the CDR3: TGCGCCAGCAGTGAGTCTCTACAAGGAACAGGGGACTATGGCTACACCTTC.

This clonotype was observed a handful of times. The V and J genes are TRBV4-1 and TRBJ2-7; D could derive from TRBD1 or TRBD2 (6 bases each). The V gene's germline CDR1 is MGHRA and CDR2 YSYEKL. V shed 1 base and J shed 1 base, with 11 bases lying between them. This CDR3 has 15 amino acids. CDR3 in amino acids: CASSQVGGSSYEQYF. For the CDR3, the DNA is TGCGCCAGCAGCCAAGTAGGGGGGTCGTCCTACGAGCAGTACTTC.

The table lists this clonotype with many counts. J is TRBJ1-6 and V is TRBV5-1, with D unresolved. Germline V gives CDR1 SGHRS, CDR2 YFSETQ. The CDR3 consists of 15 residues. Trimming shortened V by 7 bases and J by 0 bases, and 11 bases separated the two germline ends. The CDR3 DNA is TGCGCCAGCTCCGCAGAGAGCTCCTATAATTCACCCCTCCACTTT. This gives the protein CASSAESSYNSPLHF.

In this sample, this clonotype turned up many times. The rearrangement uses TRBV11-3 and TRBJ2-2; the D gene could be TRBD1 or TRBD2 (5 bases each). The CDR3 is 16 amino acids. V was cut by 1 base and J by 2 bases, with 11 bases left in between. Germline CDR1 is SGHNT and CDR2 is YENEEA. CDR3 DNA sequence: TGTGCCAGCAGCTTAGTATTTGGGGGAAACACCGGGGAGCTGTTTTTT. Amino acid sequence: CASSLVFGGNTGELFF.

This clonotype was detected a few times. The rearrangement uses TRBV20-1 and TRBJ2-6; D is unresolved. Germline V gives CDR1 DFQATT, CDR2 SNEGSKA (reference sequence). V lost 4 bases, J lost 3 bases, and 10 bases lay in between. This CDR3 is 14 amino acids long. This CDR3 is CSAMVAGGANVLTF. The CDR3, as DNA: TGCAGTGCTATGGTGGCAGGTGGGGCCAACGTCCTGACTTTC.

The CDR3 reads CASSPGPGSDTQYF. The CDR3 DNA reads TGTGCCAGTAGTCCAGGCCCAGGATCAGATACGCAGTATTTT. This chain joins TRBV19 and TRBJ2-3; no firm D call. The germline CDR1 and CDR2 sequences are LNHDA and SQIVND (reference sequence). The ends were cut back, 5 bases at V and 4 bases at J, with 13 bases in the middle. CDR3 length equals 14 residues.

The sample holds many counts of this clonotype. The V call is TRBV30, the J call TRBJ2-3, with D perhaps TRBD2 (7 bases). There are 14 residues in the CDR3. Trimming pared 0 bases from V and 5 bases from J, leaving 12 bases between. Germline CDR1 is GTSNPN and CDR2 is SVGIG (reference sequence). The CDR3 region has the DNA TGTGCCTGGAGTGTAAGAGGGGGGGGAGATACGCAGTATTTT. Its protein is CAWSVRGGGDTQYF.

The chain is built from TRBV27 and TRBJ2-1; D call uncertain. There are 14 residues in the CDR3. The germline V and J ends were trimmed by 10 bases and 0 bases, with 13 bases remaining between them. CDR1 and CDR2 from the germline V gene are MNHEY and SMNVEV (reference sequence). CDR3 amino acids: CATGDGRSYNEQFF. CDR3 DNA: TGTGCCACCGGCGACGGTCGCTCCTACAATGAGCAGTTCTTC.

The V call is TRBV3-1, the J call TRBJ2-2; D is uncertain. There are 16 residues in the CDR3. V was clipped by 0 bases and J by 1 base, with 9 bases between them. Germline V gene sequence: CDR1 LGHDT, CDR2 YNNKEL (reference sequence). The CDR3 nucleotides are TGTGCCAGCAGCCAAGATTTACAGAAGAACACCGGGGAGCTGTTTTTT. It encodes CASSQDLQKNTGELFF.

This clonotype appeared a few times. The chain combines TRBV4-2 with TRBJ2-1, with 7 positions matching TRBD1. The length of the CDR3 is 14 residues. The germline V gene has CDR1 LGHNA and CDR2 YNFKEQ. The V and J ends lost 5 bases and 4 bases, in that order; junction bases with no gene match: 5. The CDR3 region has the DNA TGTGCCAGCAGCGGCCGGGACAGATACAATGAGCAGTTCTTC. Translation gives CASSGRDRYNEQFF.

This clonotype occurred a few times. J is TRBJ2-2 and V is TRBV10-1; tentatively, D is TRBD1 or TRBD2 (7 bases each). This CDR3 is built from 15 residues. The germline CDR1 and CDR2 sequences are WNHNN and SYGVQD (reference sequence). The V end lost 10 bases, the J end lost 1 base, and 16 bases lay between the germline ends. The CDR3 is CATSAGQWNTGELFF. The CDR3 coding sequence is TGCGCCACGTCAGCGGGACAGTGGAACACCGGGGAGCTGTTTTTT.

The chain has TRBV7-9 and TRBJ2-7, with 7 bases lining up with TRBD1. Germline assignment: CDR1 SEHNR and CDR2 FQNEAQ (reference sequence). V trimming: 5 bases; J trimming: 6 bases; junction bases outside the gene matches: 10. This CDR3 spans 14 amino acids. CDR3 amino acids: CASSPNPTGFEQYF. CDR3 coding DNA: TGTGCCAGCAGCCCGAACCCGACAGGGTTCGAGCAGTACTTC.

This chain links TRBV9 with TRBJ2-7, with TRBD2 identical over 8 bases. The ends lost 0 bases at V and 1 base at J; junction bases unmatched: 9. Germline-derived CDR1 and CDR2 are SGDLS and YYNGEE. CDR3 length: 17 amino acids. The CDR3 bases are TGTGCCAGCAGCGTAGATGATATGGGACTAGTTTCCTACGAGCAGTACTTC. It codes for CASSVDDMGLVSYEQYF.

The sample holds many counts of this clonotype. The chain recombines TRBV7-3 with TRBJ1-1, with D hard to call. Germline V gene lookup returns CDR1 SGHTA and CDR2 FQGTGA. The CDR3 has 14 amino acids. V lost 2 bases and J lost 6, with 13 bases in between. The CDR3 region is CASSLDVGYAEAFF. The CDR3 DNA reads as TGTGCCAGCAGCTTAGATGTTGGGTACGCTGAAGCTTTCTTT.

The table lists this clonotype with a few counts. The chain carries TRBV4-1 and TRBJ1-2; D gene ambiguous. Germline CDR1 and CDR2: MGHRA and YSYEKL. Trimming removed 0 bases from V and 4 bases from J, with 9 bases in between. There are 14 residues in the CDR3. CDR3 nucleotides: TGCGCCAGCAGCCAAGATCACGGCAGCTATGGCTACACCTTC. It encodes CASSQDHGSYGYTF.

The chain combines TRBV12-5 with TRBJ2-1; D remains unclear. From germline, CDR1 is LGHNT and CDR2 FRNRAP. CDR3 length equals 14 residues. V lost 1 base to trimming and J lost 7 bases, with 11 bases between them. The CDR3 DNA reads as TGTGCTAGTGGTTTGGGGCCTCCCGCGAATGAGCAGTTCTTC. Encoded protein: CASGLGPPANEQFF.

This clonotype was seen a handful of times. This rearrangement joins TRBV4-2 to TRBJ1-1, with D tentatively TRBD1 (6 bases). Trimming took off 0 bases at V and 11 bases at J, with 10 bases between the two ends. Germline CDR1 reads LGHNA; CDR2 reads YNFKEQ. This CDR3 spans 12 amino acids. This CDR3 is CASSQDTGSAFF. The DNA for the CDR3 is TGTGCCAGCAGCCAAGATACAGGGTCGGCTTTCTTT.